The 20 T cell receptor beta chains listed next were all sequenced from one sample in a study of response to subunit inactivated influenza vaccine. Using its own MiXCR run on the RT-PCR reads, TCRdb lists one record per CDR3 protein. The sample lists 750,000 to 850,000 distinct CDR3 sequences; 18% were seen once. Source: PBMCs from blood, taken less than 6 days after vaccination. The receptors derive from a man in his fifties or sixties who received an inactivated influenza vaccine.

This clonotype showed up just a few times. The chain links TRBV10-3 to TRBJ1-1; 10 nucleotides agree with TRBD1. Germline V gene sequence: CDR1 ENHRY, CDR2 SYGVKD. The CDR3 is made up of 13 amino acids. With V trimmed by 10 bases and J by 5 bases, 7 bases remained unmatched. The CDR3 DNA is TGTGCCAATAGGGACAGGGGCGGGACTGAAGCTTTCTTT. Translating it yields CANRDRGGTEAFF.

The CDR3 nucleotides read TGTGCCATCGGGACCTCCGAGGGCAATGAGCAGTTCTTC. Protein: CAIGTSEGNEQFF. This rearrangement joins TRBV10-3 to TRBJ2-1; D may be TRBD1 or TRBD2 (5 bases each). Looked up from germline, CDR1 is ENHRY and CDR2 is SYGVKD. V gave up 8 bases and J gave up 6 bases, with 14 bases separating them. This CDR3 has 13 amino acids.

Turning to this clonotype: The limits of the CDR3 on the DNA are not certain, so only TCRdb's listed CDR3 is given. The chain links TRBV11-2 to TRBJ2-1; TRBD1, the D gene given by the table, was not confirmed from the DNA. From its first to its last residue, the CDR3 has 17 amino acids. Germline CDR1 reads SGHAT; CDR2 reads FQNNGV. Here the CDR3 reads CASSSFGDGTGGTRRFF.

This clonotype was counted only a few times. The V call is TRBV20-1, the J call TRBJ2-5; TRBD2 aligns across 7 bases. V trimming: 3 bases; J trimming: 0 bases; junction bases outside the gene matches: 7. In germline, CDR1 is DFQATT, CDR2 SNEGSKA (reference sequence). The CDR3 contains 15 residues. CDR3 sequence: CSASIGGGYQETQYF. The CDR3 bases are TGCAGTGCTAGTATTGGCGGGGGATACCAAGAGACCCAGTACTTC.

This clonotype was seen ten or more times. V is TRBV12-3 or TRBV12-4 and J is TRBJ2-2; weak D call: TRBD2 (5 bases). The CDR3 totals 12 residues. V was shortened by 7 bases and J by 3 bases, with 6 bases between the two germline ends. The CDR3 sequence is CASTSYTGELFF. CDR3 DNA: TGTGCCAGCACTAGCTACACCGGGGAGCTGTTTTTT.

The gene calls are TRBV11-2 and TRBJ2-7; D not resolved. The CDR3 has 14 residues. Per the germline V gene, CDR1 is SGHAT and CDR2 is FQNNGV. The ends were cut back, 5 bases at V and 0 bases at J, with 11 bases in the middle. The CDR3, as DNA: TGTGCCAGCAGCCCCGGCCAGAACTCCTACGAGCAGTACTTC. Its protein product is CASSPGQNSYEQYF.

The table lists this clonotype with a few counts. J is TRBJ1-5 and V is TRBV2, with D tentatively TRBD1 (5 bases). The CDR3 contains 13 residues. V was pared by 6 bases and J by 5 bases, with 11 bases between. Germline V gene sequence: CDR1 SNHLY, CDR2 FYNNEI. The CDR3 sequence is CASSLGRYQPQHF. The CDR3 coding sequence is TGTGCCAGCAGCCTGGGACGATATCAGCCCCAGCATTTT.

V is TRBV7-2 and J is TRBJ2-3; 10 bases agree with TRBD2. Per the germline V gene, CDR1 is SGHTA and CDR2 is FQGNSA. The CDR3 extends over 15 amino acids. Losses at the gene ends were 5 bases for V and 0 bases for J; bases not matched to a gene: 2. CDR3 nucleotide sequence: TGTGCCAGCAGCAAGCGGGGGGGTAGCACAGATACGCAGTATTTT. Encoded protein: CASSKRGGSTDTQYF.

This clonotype came up many times. This chain links TRBV20-1 with TRBJ1-2, with a possible D match to TRBD1 (6 bases). Germline CDR1 reads DFQATT; CDR2 reads SNEGSKA (reference sequence). V was trimmed by 6 bases and J by 1 base, leaving 12 bases between them. CDR3 length: 13 residues. CDR3 amino acids: CSAQGRGNYGYTF. CDR3 DNA: TGCAGTGCCCAGGGGAGGGGTAACTATGGCTACACCTTC.

The gene calls are TRBV15 and TRBJ2-1, with TRBD1 identical over 9 bases. The CDR3 is 14 residues long. CDR1 LNHNV and CDR2 YYDKDF come from the germline V gene (reference sequence). The ends lost 1 base at V and 13 bases at J; junction bases unmatched: 8. CDR3 residues: CATSRGDRVESQFF. The CDR3, as DNA: TGTGCCACCAGCAGAGGGGACAGGGTGGAAAGTCAGTTCTTC.

The chain couples TRBV9 to TRBJ2-3; 8 nucleotides match TRBD2. CDR3 length: 15 residues. Germline CDR1 reads SGDLS; CDR2 reads YYNGEE. V gave up 1 base and J gave up 4 bases; unmatched junction bases: 5. The CDR3 sequence: CASSVSAGDADTQYF. DNA of the CDR3: TGTGCCAGCAGCGTATCAGCGGGAGACGCAGATACGCAGTATTTT.

This sequence joins TRBV20-1 and TRBJ2-6; D gene ambiguous. CDR1 and CDR2 (germline): DFQATT, SNEGSKA (reference sequence). The CDR3 loop spans 13 amino acids. Trimming took 1 base from V and 0 from J, leaving 1 base between them. CDR3 region: CSARGSGANVLTF. CDR3 nucleotide sequence: TGCAGTGCTAGAGGCTCTGGGGCCAACGTCCTGACTTTC.

This clonotype was detected ten times or more. The chain links TRBV20-1 to TRBJ2-7; 13 nucleotides line up with TRBD2. There are 13 residues in the CDR3. The V gene's germline CDR1 is DFQATT and CDR2 SNEGSKA (reference sequence). The J segment lost 3 bases and the V segment lost 6 bases, leaving 2 bases of the junction unmatched. CDR3 sequence: CSARTSGGYEQYF. CDR3 in DNA: TGCAGTGCCAGGACTAGCGGGGGCTACGAGCAGTACTTC.

The chain joins TRBV20-1 to TRBJ2-1; TRBD2 aligns across 9 bases. Trimming took 0 bases from V and 1 from J; bases not matched to a gene: 10. Germline CDR1 is DFQATT and CDR2 is SNEGSKA (reference sequence). This CDR3 region has 18 residues. Here the CDR3 reads CSARDLGGGERSYNEQFF. The CDR3 region has the DNA TGCAGTGCTAGAGATCTCGGCGGGGGGGAAAGGTCCTACAATGAGCAGTTCTTC.

The chain's CDR3 is CASSPGLGQPQHF. CDR3 nucleotide sequence: TGTGCCAGCAGCCCAGGGCTTGGACAGCCCCAGCATTTT. J is TRBJ1-5 and V is TRBV12-3 or TRBV12-4, with D possibly matching TRBD1 (5 bases). The CDR3 extends over 13 amino acids. V was pared by 6 bases and J by 7 bases, with 13 bases between.

This chain uses TRBV18 with TRBJ2-5; perhaps TRBD2 as D (6 bases). The CDR3 has 14 amino acids. Per the germline V gene, CDR1 is KGHSH and CDR2 is LQKENI. V was shortened by 3 bases and J by 6 bases, with 14 bases between the two germline ends. CDR3 in amino acids: CASSPFSGEKTQYF. Written as DNA, the CDR3 is TGTGCCAGCTCACCTTTTTCGGGAGAAAAGACCCAGTACTTC.

This clonotype was counted a few times. V usage is TRBV29-1 and J usage is TRBJ1-1; D may be TRBD1 (6 bases). The germline V gene encodes CDR1 SQVTM and CDR2 ANQGSEA. The V end was cut by 7 bases, the J end by 1 base, with 13 bases between. The CDR3 runs 13 residues. CDR3 loop: CSARGQTNTEAFF. In DNA, the CDR3 is TGCAGCGCCCGAGGACAGACGAACACTGAAGCTTTCTTT.

The rearrangement joins TRBV10-3 to TRBJ1-1, with D possibly being TRBD1 (6 bases). CDR1 is ENHRY, CDR2 SYGVKD, per germline. V shed 6 bases and J shed 1 base, with 9 bases lying between them. The CDR3 totals 13 residues. The CDR3 loop is CAIRLQGNTEAFF. As DNA, the CDR3 is TGTGCCATCAGGTTACAGGGGAACACTGAAGCTTTCTTT.

This clonotype was counted ten times or more. The chain joins TRBV5-1 to TRBJ2-7; D is unresolved. Germline V gives CDR1 SGHRS, CDR2 YFSETQ. This CDR3 comprises 11 residues. V was cut by 7 bases and J by 4 bases, with 9 bases left in between. This chain's CDR3 is CASRNLYEQYF. The CDR3 region has the DNA TGCGCCAGCCGAAATCTATACGAGCAGTACTTC.

The rearrangement links TRBV20-1 to TRBJ1-1; D unclear. From germline, CDR1 is DFQATT and CDR2 SNEGSKA (reference sequence). The CDR3 runs to 15 residues. Trimming shortened V by 2 bases and J by 0 bases, and 13 bases separated the two germline ends. The CDR3 DNA reads TGCAGTGCTAGACCCCGGGGATTCATGAACACTGAAGCTTTCTTT. Translation gives CSARPRGFMNTEAFF.